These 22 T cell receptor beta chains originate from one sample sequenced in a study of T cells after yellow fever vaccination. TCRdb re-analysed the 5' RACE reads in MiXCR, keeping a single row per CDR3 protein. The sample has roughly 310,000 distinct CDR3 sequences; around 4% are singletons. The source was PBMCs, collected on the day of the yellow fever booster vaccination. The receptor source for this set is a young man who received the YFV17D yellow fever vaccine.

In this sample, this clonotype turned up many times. DNA for the CDR3: TGTGCCAGCTCACCAGGACAGCCCCGCACAGATACGCAGTATTTT. Its translation: CASSPGQPRTDTQYF. The chain carries TRBV18 and TRBJ2-3, with a weak D call TRBD1 (6 bases). This CDR3 is built from 15 residues. Trimming shortened V by 2 bases and J by 1 base, and 10 bases separated the two germline ends. Germline V lookup: CDR1 KGHSH, CDR2 LQKENI.

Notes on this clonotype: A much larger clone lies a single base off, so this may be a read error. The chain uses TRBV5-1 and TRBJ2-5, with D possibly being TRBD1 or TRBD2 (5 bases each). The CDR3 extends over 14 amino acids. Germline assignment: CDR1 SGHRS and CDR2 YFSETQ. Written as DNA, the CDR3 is TGCGCCAGCAGCTCGGGACGGACCCAAGAGACCAAGTACTTC. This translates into CASSSGRTQETKYF. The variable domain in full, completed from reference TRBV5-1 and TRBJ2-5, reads KAGVTQTPRYLIKTRGQQVTLSCSPISGHRSVSWYQQTPGQGLQFLFEYFSETQRNKGNFPGRFSGRQFSNSRSEMNVSTLELGDSALYLCASSSGRTQETKYFGPGTRLLVL.

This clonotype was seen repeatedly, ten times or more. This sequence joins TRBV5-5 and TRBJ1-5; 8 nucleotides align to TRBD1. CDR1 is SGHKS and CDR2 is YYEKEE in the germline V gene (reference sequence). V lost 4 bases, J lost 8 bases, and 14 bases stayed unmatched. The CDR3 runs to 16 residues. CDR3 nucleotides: TGTGCCAGCAGCGCGACAGGGGCCGGTTCGGCGGAGCCCCAGCATTTT. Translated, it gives CASSATGAGSAEPQHF.

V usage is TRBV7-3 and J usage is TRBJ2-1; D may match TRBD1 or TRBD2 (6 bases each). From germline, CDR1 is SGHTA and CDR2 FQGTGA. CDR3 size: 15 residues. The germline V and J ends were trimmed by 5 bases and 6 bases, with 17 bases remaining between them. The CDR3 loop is CASSTPTGAGNEQFF. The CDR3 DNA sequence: TGTGCCAGCAGCACGCCAACGGGGGCGGGCAATGAGCAGTTCTTC.

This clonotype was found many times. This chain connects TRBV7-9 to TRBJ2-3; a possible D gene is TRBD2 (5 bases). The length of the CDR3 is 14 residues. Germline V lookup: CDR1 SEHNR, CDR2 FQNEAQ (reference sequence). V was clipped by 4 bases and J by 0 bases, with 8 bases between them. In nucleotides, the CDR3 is TGTGCCAGCAGCTCAAGCGGAAGCACAGATACGCAGTATTTT. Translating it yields CASSSSGSTDTQYF. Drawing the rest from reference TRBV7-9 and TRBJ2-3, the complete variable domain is DTGVSQNPRHKITKRGQNVTFRCDPISEHNRLYWYRQTLGQGPEFLTYFQNEAQLEKSRLLSDRFSAERPKGSFSTLEIQRTEQGDSAMYLCASSSSGSTDTQYFGPGTRLTVL.

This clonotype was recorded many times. The CDR3 DNA reads as TGTGCCAGCAGCGGCAGCGGTCAGCTCTATGGCTACACCTTC. This encodes CASSGSGQLYGYTF. This rearrangement joins TRBV7-9 to TRBJ1-2; D is unresolved. V was pared by 5 bases and J by 4 bases, with 14 bases between. There are 14 residues in the CDR3. Germline V CDR1 and CDR2: SEHNR, FQNEAQ (reference sequence).

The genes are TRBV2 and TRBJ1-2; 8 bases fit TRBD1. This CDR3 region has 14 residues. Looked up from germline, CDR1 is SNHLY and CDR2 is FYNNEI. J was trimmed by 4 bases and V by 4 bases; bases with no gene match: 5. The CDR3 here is CASSAGGAIYGYTF. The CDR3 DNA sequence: TGTGCCAGCAGTGCAGGGGGCGCGATCTATGGCTACACCTTC.

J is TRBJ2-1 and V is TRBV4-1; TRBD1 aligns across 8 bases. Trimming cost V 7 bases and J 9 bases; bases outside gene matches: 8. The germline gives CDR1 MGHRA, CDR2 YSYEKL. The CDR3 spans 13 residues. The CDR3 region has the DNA TGCGCCAGCACGTGGCAGGGGGCAGGTGAGCAGTTCTTC. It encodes CASTWQGAGEQFF.

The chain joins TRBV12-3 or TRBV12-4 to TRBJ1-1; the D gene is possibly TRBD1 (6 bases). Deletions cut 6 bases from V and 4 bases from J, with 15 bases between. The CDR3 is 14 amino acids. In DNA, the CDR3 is TGTGCCAGCAGAAACAGGGAAAGGATCACTGAAGCTTTCTTT. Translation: CASRNRERITEAFF.

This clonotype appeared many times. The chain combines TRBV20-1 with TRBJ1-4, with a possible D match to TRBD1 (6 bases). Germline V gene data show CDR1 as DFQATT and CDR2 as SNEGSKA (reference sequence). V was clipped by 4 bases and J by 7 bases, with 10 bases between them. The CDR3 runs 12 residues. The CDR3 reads CSATGDGEKLFF. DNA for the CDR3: TGCAGTGCTACAGGGGACGGTGAAAAACTGTTTTTT.

CDR3 amino acids: CASSLDLLGGGEQYF. DNA of the CDR3: TGTGCCAGCAGCTTAGACCTTCTCGGGGGGGGCGAGCAGTACTTC. The chain is built from TRBV7-2 and TRBJ2-7; 8 bases match TRBD2. Germline V gene data show CDR1 as SGHTA and CDR2 as FQGNSA. V lost 1 base, J lost 6 bases, and 8 bases stayed unmatched. The CDR3 length is 15 residues.

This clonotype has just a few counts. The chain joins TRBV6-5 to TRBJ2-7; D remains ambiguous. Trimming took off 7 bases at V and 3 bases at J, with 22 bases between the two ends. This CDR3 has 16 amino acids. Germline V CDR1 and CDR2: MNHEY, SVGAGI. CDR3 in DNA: TGTGCCAGCAACCCACTCGGCGAGATGATGGTCTACGAGCAGTACTTC. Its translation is CASNPLGEMMVYEQYF.

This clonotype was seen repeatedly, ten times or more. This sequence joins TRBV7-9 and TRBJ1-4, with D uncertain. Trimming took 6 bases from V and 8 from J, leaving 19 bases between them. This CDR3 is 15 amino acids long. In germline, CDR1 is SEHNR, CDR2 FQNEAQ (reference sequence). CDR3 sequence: CASRSLPASGEKLFF. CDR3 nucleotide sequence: TGTGCCAGCAGATCCCTTCCCGCCTCGGGGGAAAAACTGTTTTTT.

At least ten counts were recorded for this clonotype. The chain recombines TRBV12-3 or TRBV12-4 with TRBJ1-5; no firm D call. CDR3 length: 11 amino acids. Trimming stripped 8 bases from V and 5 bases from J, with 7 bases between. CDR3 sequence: CASLPDQPQHF. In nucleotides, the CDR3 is TGTGCCAGCCTCCCTGATCAGCCCCAGCATTTT.

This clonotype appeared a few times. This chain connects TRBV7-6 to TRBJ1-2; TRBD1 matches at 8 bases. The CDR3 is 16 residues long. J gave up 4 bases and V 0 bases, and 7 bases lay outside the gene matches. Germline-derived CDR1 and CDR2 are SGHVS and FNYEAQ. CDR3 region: CASSLAPWDRSYGYTF. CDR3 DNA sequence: TGTGCCAGCAGCTTAGCGCCCTGGGACAGGAGCTATGGCTACACCTTC.

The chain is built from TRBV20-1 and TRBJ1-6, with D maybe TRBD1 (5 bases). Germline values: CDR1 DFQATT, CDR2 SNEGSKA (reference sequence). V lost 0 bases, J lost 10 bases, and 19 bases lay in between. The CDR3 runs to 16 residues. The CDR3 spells CSARDDRVRGVSPLHF. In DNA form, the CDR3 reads TGCAGTGCTAGAGATGATAGGGTCAGAGGGGTATCACCCCTCCACTTT.

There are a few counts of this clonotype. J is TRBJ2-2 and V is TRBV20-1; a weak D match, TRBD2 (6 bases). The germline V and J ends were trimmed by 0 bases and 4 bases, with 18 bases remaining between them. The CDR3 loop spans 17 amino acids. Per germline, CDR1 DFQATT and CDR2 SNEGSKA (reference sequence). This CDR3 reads CSARDPSAGGSTGELFF. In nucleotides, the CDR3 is TGCAGTGCTAGAGATCCGTCGGCCGGGGGAAGCACCGGGGAGCTGTTTTTT.

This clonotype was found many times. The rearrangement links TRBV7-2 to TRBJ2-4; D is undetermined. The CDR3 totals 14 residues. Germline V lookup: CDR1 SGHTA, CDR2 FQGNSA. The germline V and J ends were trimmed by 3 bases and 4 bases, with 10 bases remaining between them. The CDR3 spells CASSFGSLKNIQYF. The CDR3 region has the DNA TGTGCCAGCAGCTTTGGCAGCCTTAAAAACATTCAGTACTTC.

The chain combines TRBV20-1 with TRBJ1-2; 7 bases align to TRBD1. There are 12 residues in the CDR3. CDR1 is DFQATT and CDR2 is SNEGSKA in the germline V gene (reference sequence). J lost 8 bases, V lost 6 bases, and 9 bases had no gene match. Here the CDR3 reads CSAPQGLKGYTF. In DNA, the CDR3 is TGCAGTGCGCCACAGGGGTTAAAGGGCTACACCTTC.

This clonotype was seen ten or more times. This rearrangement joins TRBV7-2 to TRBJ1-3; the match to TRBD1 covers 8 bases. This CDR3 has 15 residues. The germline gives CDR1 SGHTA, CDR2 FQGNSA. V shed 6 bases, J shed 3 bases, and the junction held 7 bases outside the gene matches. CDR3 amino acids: CASSLQGASGNTIYF. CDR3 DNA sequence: TGTGCCAGCAGTCTTCAGGGGGCGAGTGGAAACACCATATATTTT. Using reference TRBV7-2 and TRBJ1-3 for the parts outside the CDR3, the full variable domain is GAGVSQSPSNKVTEKGKDVELRCDPISGHTALYWYRQSLGQGLEFLIYFQGNSAPDKSGLPSDRFSAERTGGSVSTLTIQRTQQEDSAVYLCASSLQGASGNTIYFGEGSWLTVV.

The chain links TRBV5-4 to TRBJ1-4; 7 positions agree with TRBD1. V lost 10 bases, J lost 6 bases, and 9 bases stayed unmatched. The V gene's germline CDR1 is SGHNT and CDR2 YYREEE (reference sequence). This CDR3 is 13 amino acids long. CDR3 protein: CAVTDREHEKLFF. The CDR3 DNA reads TGTGCCGTCACCGACAGGGAGCATGAAAAACTGTTTTTT.

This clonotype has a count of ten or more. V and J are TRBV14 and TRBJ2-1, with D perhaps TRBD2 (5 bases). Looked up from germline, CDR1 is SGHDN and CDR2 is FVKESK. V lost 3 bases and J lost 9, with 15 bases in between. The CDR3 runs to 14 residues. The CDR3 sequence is CASSQITGDREQFF. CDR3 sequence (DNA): TGTGCCAGCAGCCAGATAACCGGGGATCGTGAGCAGTTCTTC.